The clone carrying this TCR beta chain was observed once. The sample comes from a study of shared clonotypes between healthy human individuals. The germline CDR1 and CDR2 sequences are SNHLY and FYNNEI. Trimming shortened V by 6 bases and J by 4 bases, and 13 bases separated the two germline ends. The CDR3 sequence is 15 residues long. The table came from immunoSEQ multiplex PCR; TCRdb's copy has only in-frame clones and leaves some out. The profile shows some 2,400,000 clones, nearly 97% of them singletons. V usage is TRBV2 and J usage is TRBJ1-6; D may be TRBD1 (5 bases). This TCR was recovered from a man aged 18 to 29 in good health. The source material was naive CD4+ T cells sorted from blood. Subset here: CD45RA+ positively selected. As DNA, the CDR3 is TGTGCCAGCAGAGACCCGGGACGGTATAATTCACCCCTCCACTTT. It yields the protein CASRDPGRYNSPLHF.